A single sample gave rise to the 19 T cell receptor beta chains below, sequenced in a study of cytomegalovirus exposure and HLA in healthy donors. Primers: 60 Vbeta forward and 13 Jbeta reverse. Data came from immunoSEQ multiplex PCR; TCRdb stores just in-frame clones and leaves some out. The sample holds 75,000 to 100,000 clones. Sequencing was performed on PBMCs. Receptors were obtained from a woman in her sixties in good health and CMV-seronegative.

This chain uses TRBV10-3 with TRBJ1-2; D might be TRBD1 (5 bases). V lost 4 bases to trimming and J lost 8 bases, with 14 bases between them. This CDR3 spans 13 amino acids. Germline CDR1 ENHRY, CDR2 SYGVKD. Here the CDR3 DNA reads TGTGCCATCAGTGGAAGGGGCTCAGACGGCTACACCTTC. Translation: CAISGRGSDGYTF.

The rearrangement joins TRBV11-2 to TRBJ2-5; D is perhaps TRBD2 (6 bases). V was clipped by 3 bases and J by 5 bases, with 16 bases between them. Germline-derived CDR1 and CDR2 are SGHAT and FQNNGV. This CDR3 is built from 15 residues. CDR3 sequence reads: CASSFFLGTLETQYF. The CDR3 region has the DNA TGTGCCAGCAGCTTTTTTCTCGGGACTTTGGAGACCCAGTACTTC.

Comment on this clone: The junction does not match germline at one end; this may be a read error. The CDR3 bases are TGTGCCTGCAGCCAAATTTCCCAGGGAGCTTTCTTT. This gives the protein CACSQISQGAFF. The chain combines TRBV14 with TRBJ1-1; a weak D match, TRBD1 (5 bases). Looked up from germline, CDR1 is SGHDN and CDR2 is FVKESK. The CDR3 contains 12 residues.

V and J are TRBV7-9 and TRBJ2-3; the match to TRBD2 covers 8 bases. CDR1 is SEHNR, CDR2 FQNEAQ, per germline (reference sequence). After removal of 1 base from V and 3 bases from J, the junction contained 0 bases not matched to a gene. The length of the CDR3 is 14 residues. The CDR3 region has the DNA TGTGCCAGCAGCTTAGGCGGGAGGACAGATACGCAGTATTTT. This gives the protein CASSLGGRTDTQYF.

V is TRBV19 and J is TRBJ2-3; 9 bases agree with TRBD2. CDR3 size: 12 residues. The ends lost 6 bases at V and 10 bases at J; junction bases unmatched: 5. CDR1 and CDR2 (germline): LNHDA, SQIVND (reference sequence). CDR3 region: CASSLAGSAQYF. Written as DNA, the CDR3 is TGTGCCAGTAGCCTAGCGGGATCGGCGCAGTATTTT.

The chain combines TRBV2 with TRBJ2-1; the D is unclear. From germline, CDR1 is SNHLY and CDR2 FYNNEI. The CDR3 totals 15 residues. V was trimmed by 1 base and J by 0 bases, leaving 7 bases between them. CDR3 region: CASSEDRSSYNEQFF. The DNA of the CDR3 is TGTGCCAGCAGTGAAGACCGGAGCTCCTACAATGAGCAGTTCTTC. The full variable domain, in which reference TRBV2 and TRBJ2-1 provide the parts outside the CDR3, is EPEVTQTPSHQVTQMGQEVILRCVPISNHLYFYWYRQILGQKVEFLVSFYNNEISEKSEIFDDQFSVERPDGSNFTLKIRSTKLEDSAMYFCASSEDRSSYNEQFFGPGTRLTVL.

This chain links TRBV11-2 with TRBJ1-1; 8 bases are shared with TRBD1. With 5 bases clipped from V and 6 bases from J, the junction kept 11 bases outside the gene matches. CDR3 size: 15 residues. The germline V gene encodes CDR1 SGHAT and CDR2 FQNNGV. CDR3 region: CASSPTEGQAPEAFF. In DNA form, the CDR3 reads TGTGCCAGCAGCCCGACCGAGGGACAGGCCCCTGAAGCTTTCTTT.

CDR3 DNA: TGTGCCAGCAGCGTGGCACCGGGTCCTGACACTGAAGCTTTCTTT. It yields the protein CASSVAPGPDTEAFF. This rearrangement joins TRBV9 to TRBJ1-1; the D is unclear. CDR3 length: 15 amino acids. The germline gives CDR1 SGDLS, CDR2 YYNGEE. V dropped 2 bases and J dropped 3 bases, with 14 bases sitting between them.

CDR3 sequence: CASSSATGEVGTEAFF. CDR3 nucleotide sequence: TGCGCCAGCAGCTCGGCGACAGGGGAGGTTGGCACTGAAGCTTTCTTT. V usage is TRBV5-1 and J usage is TRBJ1-1, with TRBD1 matching 8 bases. CDR1 and CDR2 from the germline V gene are SGHRS and YFSETQ. The V segment lost 3 bases and the J segment 4 bases; nucleotides outside the gene matches: 11. CDR3 length equals 16 residues.

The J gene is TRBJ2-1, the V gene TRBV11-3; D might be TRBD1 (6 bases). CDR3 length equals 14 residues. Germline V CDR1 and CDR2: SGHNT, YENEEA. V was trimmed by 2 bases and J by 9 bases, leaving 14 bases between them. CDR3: CASSLSGASIEQFF. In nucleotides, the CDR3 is TGTGCCAGCAGCTTATCAGGGGCGAGTATTGAGCAGTTCTTC.

In DNA, the CDR3 is TGTGCCAGCAGCGCCCTAGCGGTTAGCTCCTACGAGCAGTACTTC. It translates to CASSALAVSSYEQYF. V gene TRBV7-8 combines with J gene TRBJ2-7; 7 bases align to TRBD2. The CDR3 loop spans 15 amino acids. CDR1 is SGHVS, CDR2 FQNEAQ, per germline. The V gene end was trimmed by 5 bases and the J gene end by 0 bases; junction bases not matched to a gene: 7.

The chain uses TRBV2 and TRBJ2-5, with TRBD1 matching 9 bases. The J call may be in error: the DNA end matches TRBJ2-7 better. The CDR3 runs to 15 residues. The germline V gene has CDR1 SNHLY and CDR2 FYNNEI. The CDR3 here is CASRDRESITYEQYF. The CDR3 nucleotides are TGTGCCAGCCGGGACAGGGAATCTATTACCTACGAGCAGTACTTC.

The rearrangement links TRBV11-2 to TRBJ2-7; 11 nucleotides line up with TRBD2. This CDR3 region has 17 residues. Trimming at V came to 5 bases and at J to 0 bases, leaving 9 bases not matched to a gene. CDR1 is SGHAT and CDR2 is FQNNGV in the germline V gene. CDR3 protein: CASSKLGTSGSSYEQYF. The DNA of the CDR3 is TGTGCCAGCAGCAAACTCGGGACTAGCGGAAGCTCCTACGAGCAGTACTTC. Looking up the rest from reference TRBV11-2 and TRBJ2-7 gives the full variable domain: EAGVAQSPRYKIIEKRQSVAFWCNPISGHATLYWYQQILGQGPKLLIQFQNNGVVDDSQLPKDRFSAERLKGVDSTLKIQPAKLEDSAVYLCASSKLGTSGSSYEQYFGPGTRLTVT.

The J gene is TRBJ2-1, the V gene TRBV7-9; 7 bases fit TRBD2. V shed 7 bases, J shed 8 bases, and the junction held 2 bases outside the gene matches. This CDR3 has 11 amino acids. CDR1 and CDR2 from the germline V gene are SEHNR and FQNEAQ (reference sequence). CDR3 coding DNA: TGTGCCAGCATGGGAGGGCATGAGCAGTTCTTC. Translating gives CASMGGHEQFF.

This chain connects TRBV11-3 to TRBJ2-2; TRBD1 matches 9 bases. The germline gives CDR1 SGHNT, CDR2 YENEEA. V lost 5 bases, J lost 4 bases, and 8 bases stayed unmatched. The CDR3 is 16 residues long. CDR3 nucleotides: TGTGCCAGCAGCCCCGACAGGGGGGGGATCACCGGGGAGCTGTTTTTT. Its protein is CASSPDRGGITGELFF.

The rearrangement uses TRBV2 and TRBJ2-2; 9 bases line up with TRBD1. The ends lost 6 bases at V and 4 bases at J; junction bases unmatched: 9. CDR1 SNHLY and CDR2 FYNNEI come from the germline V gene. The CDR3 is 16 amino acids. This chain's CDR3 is CASRDKGQGPTGELFF. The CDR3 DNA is TGTGCCAGCAGGGATAAGGGACAGGGACCCACCGGGGAGCTGTTTTTT.

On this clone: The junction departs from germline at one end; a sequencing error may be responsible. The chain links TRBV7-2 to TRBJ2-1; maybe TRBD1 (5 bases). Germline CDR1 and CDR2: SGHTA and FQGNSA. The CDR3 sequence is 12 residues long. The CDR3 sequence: CASSALTETRIF. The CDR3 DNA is TGTGCCAGCAGCGCACTGACAGAGACGCGGATCTTC.

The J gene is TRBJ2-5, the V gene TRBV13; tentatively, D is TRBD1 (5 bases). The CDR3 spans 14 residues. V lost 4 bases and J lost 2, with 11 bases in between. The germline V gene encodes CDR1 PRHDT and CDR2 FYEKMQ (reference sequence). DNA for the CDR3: TGTGCCAGCAGCTACCAGGGTTTTCAAGAGACCCAGTACTTC. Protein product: CASSYQGFQETQYF.

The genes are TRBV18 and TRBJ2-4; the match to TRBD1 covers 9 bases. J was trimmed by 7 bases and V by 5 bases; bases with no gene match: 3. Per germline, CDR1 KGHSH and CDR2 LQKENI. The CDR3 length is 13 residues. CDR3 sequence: CASSSGTGNIQYF. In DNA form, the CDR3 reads TGTGCCAGCTCAAGTGGGACAGGGAACATTCAGTACTTC.